One sample yielded the 7 T cell receptor beta chains listed below, sequenced in a study of blood T cell repertoires in COVID-19. Some clones are missing from TCRdb's copy, which holds only in-frame ones; the method was immunoSEQ multiplex PCR. The sample carries about 240,000 clones, 70% to 90% recorded once. Sequencing was carried out using peripheral blood. All receptors come from a woman aged 25 to 45 with acute or convalescent COVID-19.

The gene calls are TRBV7-9 and TRBJ1-3; a weak D match, TRBD1 (6 bases). Germline V CDR1 and CDR2: SEHNR, FQNEAQ (reference sequence). V gave up 6 bases and J gave up 0 bases, with 9 bases separating them. This CDR3 contains 14 residues. The CDR3 protein is CASRRGGSGNTIYF. CDR3 nucleotides: TGTGCCAGCAGACGAGGGGGCTCTGGAAACACCATATATTTT.

The chain links TRBV3-1 (or the pseudogene TRBV3-2) to TRBJ2-7; 7 bases agree with TRBD1. Trimming at V came to 2 bases and at J to 1 base, leaving 5 bases not matched to a gene. The germline gives CDR1 LGHDT, CDR2 YNNKEL (reference sequence). This CDR3 is built from 15 residues. The CDR3 nucleotides read TGTGCCAGCAGCCAACAGGAGACAGGGTCCTACGAGCAGTACTTC. Protein sequence: CASSQQETGSYEQYF.

The V and J genes are TRBV7-6 and TRBJ1-1; tentatively, D is TRBD1 (5 bases). The V end lost 2 bases, the J end lost 5 bases, and 15 bases lay between the germline ends. This CDR3 comprises 15 residues. In germline, CDR1 is SGHVS, CDR2 FNYEAQ. For the CDR3, the DNA is TGTGCCAGCAGCTTATCCCCGGGGGTAAGGACTGAAGCTTTCTTT. Translating gives CASSLSPGVRTEAFF. The entire variable domain, with the rest obtained from reference TRBV7-6 and TRBJ1-1, is as follows: GAGVSQSPRYKVTKRGQDVALRCDPISGHVSLYWYRQALGQGPEFLTYFNYEAQQDKSGLPNDRFSAERPEGSISTLTIQRTEQRDSAMYRCASSLSPGVRTEAFFGQGTRLTVV.

The chain links TRBV5-1 to TRBJ2-7; 10 positions match TRBD1. Per the germline V gene, CDR1 is SGHRS and CDR2 is YFSETQ. Trimming cost V 2 bases and J 2 bases; bases outside gene matches: 4. This CDR3 contains 15 residues. The CDR3 DNA reads as TGCGCCAGCAGCTTAGAAGGACAGGGGGCCTACGAGCAGTACTTC. This gives the protein CASSLEGQGAYEQYF.

This clone has a single count. This chain joins TRBV2 and TRBJ2-1, with 8 bases identical to TRBD2. CDR1 is SNHLY, CDR2 FYNNEI, per germline. CDR3 length: 21 amino acids. J was trimmed by 1 base and V by 4 bases; bases with no gene match: 21. DNA of the CDR3: TGTGCCAGCAGTGTTCAGAGGGGCAGATCGAGCGGGAGATCGTCCTACAATGAGCAGTTCTTC. Translating it yields CASSVQRGRSSGRSSYNEQFF.

J is TRBJ2-7 and V is TRBV27; 14 bases match TRBD2. The V gene's germline CDR1 is MNHEY and CDR2 SMNVEV (reference sequence). The CDR3 sequence is 16 residues long. Germline trimming cut 5 bases from V and 7 bases from J; bases unmatched to any gene: 10. CDR3 loop: CASSHRTSGRPWEQYF. CDR3 DNA sequence: TGTGCCAGCAGTCACCGGACTAGCGGGAGGCCCTGGGAGCAGTACTTC.

This chain connects TRBV6-5 to TRBJ2-7; perhaps TRBD1 as D (5 bases). CDR1 and CDR2 (germline): MNHEY, SVGAGI. The ends were cut back, 0 bases at V and 3 bases at J, with 12 bases in the middle. CDR3 length: 15 amino acids. The CDR3 spells CASSYSGQGNYEQYF. The CDR3 DNA is TGTGCCAGCAGTTACTCGGGTCAGGGAAACTACGAGCAGTACTTC.